What follows are 25 T cell receptor beta chains derived from one specimen sequenced in a study of blood T cell repertoires in COVID-19 (dated by TCRdb to 2018 to 2020). The protocol used for the library was the immunoSEQ multiplex PCR assay. The table comes from immuneACCESS by way of TCRdb, which keeps in-frame sequences with V and J called. Part of the clones is missing from these tables; in studies checked, under half for an unresolved V gene and the rest for unknown reasons. The sample table contains about 210,000 clones; only one count was recorded for 81% of them. The ten largest clones add up to around 10% of the sample. Sequencing was done on a sample of PBMCs or T cells enriched from blood (not recorded which). These TCRs come from a woman between 45 and 60 years old with acute COVID-19.

The chain couples TRBV28 to TRBJ2-5, with D perhaps matching TRBD1 (6 bases). Trimming cost V 8 bases and J 2 bases, with 15 bases left between them. Germline V gene data show CDR1 as MDHEN and CDR2 as SYDVKM. The CDR3 runs 14 residues. In nucleotides, the CDR3 is TGTGCCAGCTTCCAAGGGGGTGGGCAAGAGACCCAGTACTTC. It translates to CASFQGGGQETQYF.

The rearrangement links TRBV28 to TRBJ2-2; D may be TRBD1 (6 bases). This CDR3 contains 14 residues. V was pared by 6 bases and J by 4 bases, with 12 bases between. Germline lookup yields CDR1 MDHEN and CDR2 SYDVKM. In DNA form, the CDR3 reads TGTGCCAGCAGCACAGGGCGGTCCACCGGGGAGCTGTTTTTT. It codes for CASSTGRSTGELFF.

The J gene is TRBJ2-3, the V gene TRBV25-1; 10 bases align to TRBD2. V was clipped by 4 bases and J by 1 base; unmatched bases: 11. Germline loops: CDR1 MGHDK, CDR2 SYGVNS. The CDR3 has 18 amino acids. In DNA, the CDR3 is TGTGCCAGCAGTGCCTACTGGGCCGGGACTAGCGGCACAGATACGCAGTATTTT. Translated, it gives CASSAYWAGTSGTDTQYF.

V usage is TRBV19 and J usage is TRBJ2-4; D perhaps matches TRBD1 (5 bases). Germline V lookup: CDR1 LNHDA, CDR2 SQIVND (reference sequence). The CDR3 contains 16 residues. The V gene lost 3 bases and the J gene lost 4 bases, with 16 bases spanning the gap. The CDR3 loop is CASSMIPLGLKNIQYF. In nucleotides, the CDR3 is TGTGCCAGTAGTATGATCCCCCTGGGGCTAAAAAACATTCAGTACTTC.

The gene calls are TRBV28 and TRBJ2-2; D is unclear. Germline V lookup: CDR1 MDHEN, CDR2 SYDVKM. CDR3 length: 17 amino acids. V dropped 0 bases and J dropped 4 bases, with 15 bases sitting between them. CDR3 amino acids: CASSLWVPPPVTGELFF. CDR3 nucleotide sequence: TGTGCCAGCAGTTTATGGGTCCCTCCGCCGGTCACCGGGGAGCTGTTTTTT.

To note about this clone: This CDR3 is also generated by other DNA sequences in the sample. The chain carries TRBV18 and TRBJ2-5; a possible D gene is TRBD1 (6 bases). CDR1 KGHSH and CDR2 LQKENI come from the germline V gene. This CDR3 has 13 amino acids. Trimming took 4 bases from V and 2 from J, leaving 8 bases between them. The CDR3 DNA reads as TGTGCCAGCTCACTACAGGGACAAGAGACCCAGTACTTC. It is translated as CASSLQGQETQYF.

The chain carries TRBV11-2 and TRBJ2-7; tentative D call: TRBD2 (6 bases). The V gene's germline CDR1 is SGHAT and CDR2 FQNNGV. This CDR3 contains 14 residues. Trimming stripped 2 bases from V and 4 bases from J, with 12 bases between. CDR3 in amino acids: CASSLTAGRYEQYF. CDR3 nucleotide sequence: TGTGCCAGCAGCTTAACGGCCGGGAGATACGAGCAGTACTTC.

The chain links TRBV5-1 to TRBJ2-7; 9 bases align to TRBD2. The CDR3 totals 16 residues. Trimming took 4 bases from V and 0 from J; bases not matched to a gene: 8. The germline gives CDR1 SGHRS, CDR2 YFSETQ. The CDR3 loop is CASSAGLATSSYEQYF. The CDR3 DNA follows: TGCGCCAGCAGCGCTGGACTAGCGACTAGCTCCTACGAGCAGTACTTC.

The chain employs TRBV5-1 and TRBJ2-1; D ambiguous. CDR1 is SGHRS and CDR2 is YFSETQ in the germline V gene. The CDR3 loop spans 14 amino acids. V was cut by 0 bases and J by 8 bases, with 12 bases left in between. The CDR3 DNA sequence: TGCGCCAGCAGCTTGGGACTGCCTCTCTATGAGCAGTTCTTC. Its translation: CASSLGLPLYEQFF.

The CDR3 DNA reads as TGCAGCGTTGGGGACAGGGGCTCTGGTCAGCCCCAGCATTTT. Translated: CSVGDRGSGQPQHF. The chain couples TRBV29-1 to TRBJ1-5, with TRBD1 matching 10 bases. V dropped 4 bases and J dropped 6; count of bases not matched to a gene: 6. The CDR3 sequence is 14 residues long. Germline CDR1 SQVTM, CDR2 ANQGSEA.

V and J are TRBV11-2 and TRBJ2-7, with TRBD2 matching over 10 bases. The CDR3 is made up of 15 amino acids. Trimming cost V 8 bases and J 2 bases; bases outside gene matches: 9. The V gene's germline CDR1 is SGHAT and CDR2 FQNNGV. DNA for the CDR3: TGTGCCAGCGGCACCGGGCTAGCGGGAGCCTACGAGCAGTACTTC. Protein sequence: CASGTGLAGAYEQYF.

This chain connects TRBV20-1 to TRBJ2-7, with D possibly matching TRBD2 (6 bases). Germline V gene sequence: CDR1 DFQATT, CDR2 SNEGSKA (reference sequence). Trimming took 3 bases from V and 5 from J, leaving 14 bases between them. CDR3 length: 13 residues. DNA of the CDR3: TGCAGTGCTAGTGGAGGGCCGGGCGACGAGCAGTACTTC. It encodes CSASGGPGDEQYF.

This clone was counted a few times. V is TRBV21-1 and J is TRBJ2-7; TRBD1, the table's D call, lacks a check against the DNA. TRBV21-1 is a documented pseudogene. The length of the CDR3 is 14 residues. The CDR3 coding sequence is TGTGCCAGCAGCAAAGGCGAGGGGGCCTACGAGCAGTACTTC. Encoded protein: CASSKGEGAYEQYF.

The rearrangement joins TRBV24-1 to TRBJ1-2, with 8 bases that match TRBD1. Germline V gives CDR1 KGHDR, CDR2 SFDVKD. The J segment lost 6 bases and the V segment lost 7 bases, leaving 6 bases of the junction unmatched. The CDR3 sequence is 13 residues long. The CDR3 DNA follows: TGTGCCACCAGGCCCGGGACAGGAAATGGCTACACCTTC. Translating it yields CATRPGTGNGYTF.

The chain combines TRBV7-2 with TRBJ1-4; 10 bases fit TRBD1. Germline V gene sequence: CDR1 SGHTA, CDR2 FQGNSA. The CDR3 is 16 residues long. V lost 0 bases to trimming and J lost 7 bases; unmatched junction nucleotides: 5. This CDR3 is CASSLAGQGRSEKLFF. The CDR3 region has the DNA TGTGCCAGCAGCTTAGCGGGACAGGGGAGGAGTGAAAAACTGTTTTTT.

The V and J genes are TRBV6-4 and TRBJ2-7, with 7 bases matching TRBD2. V dropped 8 bases and J dropped 1; count of bases not matched to a gene: 8. The CDR3 length is 14 residues. CDR1 and CDR2 (germline): MRHNA, SNTAGT. The CDR3 DNA follows: TGTGCCAGCGTCCGGGGGGTCAGATCCTACGAGCAGTACTTC. Translated, it gives CASVRGVRSYEQYF.

The V call is TRBV19, the J call TRBJ1-5; a weak D match, TRBD1 (6 bases). The CDR3 is 15 residues long. Looked up from germline, CDR1 is LNHDA and CDR2 is SQIVND (reference sequence). The ends were cut back, 7 bases at V and 3 bases at J, with 16 bases in the middle. The chain's CDR3 is CASTSQGTYNQPQHF. The CDR3 DNA reads TGTGCCAGTACCTCCCAGGGGACGTACAATCAGCCCCAGCATTTT. Supplemented by reference TRBV19 and TRBJ1-5, the full variable domain reads DGGITQSPKYLFRKEGQNVTLSCEQNLNHDAMYWYRQDPGQGLRLIYYSQIVNDFQKGDIAEGYSVSREKKESFPLTVTSAQKNPTAFYLCASTSQGTYNQPQHFGDGTRLSIL.

The chain employs TRBV15 and TRBJ1-1, with 7 positions matching TRBD1. The CDR3 is 14 amino acids. V shed 4 bases and J 1 base; nucleotides not matched to a gene: 3. Germline CDR1 and CDR2: LNHNV and YYDKDF (reference sequence). This chain's CDR3 is CATSKGQQNTEAFF. CDR3 sequence (DNA): TGTGCCACCAGCAAGGGACAGCAGAACACTGAAGCTTTCTTT.

This clone was detected a few times. The gene calls are TRBV6-5 and TRBJ1-2, with TRBD1 matching over 7 bases. The CDR3 runs to 13 residues. Trimming cost V 6 bases and J 4 bases; bases outside gene matches: 5. The germline V gene encodes CDR1 MNHEY and CDR2 SVGAGI. CDR3 sequence reads: CASSPRTGYGYTF. CDR3 DNA: TGTGCCAGCAGCCCACGGACAGGCTATGGCTACACCTTC.

V gene TRBV18 combines with J gene TRBJ2-2, with 7 bases lining up with TRBD1. V lost 3 bases and J lost 1; bases outside the gene matches: 8. The CDR3 covers 17 residues. The V gene's germline CDR1 is KGHSH and CDR2 LQKENI. The CDR3 region has the DNA TGTGCCAGCTCACCTTCGAAAGGGGGCGAGAACACCGGGGAGCTGTTTTTT. Protein: CASSPSKGGENTGELFF.

In its sample, this clone was seen once. The chain joins TRBV12-3 or TRBV12-4 to TRBJ1-1; the D is unclear. The CDR3 contains 12 residues. With 3 bases removed from V and 4 bases from J, the gap between germline ends came to 6 bases. CDR3 region: CASSLRSTEAFF. DNA for the CDR3: TGTGCCAGCAGTTTGAGGAGCACTGAAGCTTTCTTT.

Only one count was recorded for this clone. This chain's CDR3 is CATSWRAGQGEGTDTQYF. The DNA for the CDR3 is TGTGCCACCAGTTGGCGGGCGGGACAGGGGGAGGGCACAGATACGCAGTATTTT. The V gene is TRBV24-1, the J gene TRBJ2-3; 11 nucleotides match TRBD1. The CDR3 sequence is 18 residues long. The germline V gene encodes CDR1 KGHDR and CDR2 SFDVKD. Trimming removed 6 bases from V and 1 base from J; junction bases left unmatched: 11.

The chain combines TRBV5-1 with TRBJ1-2; D gene unclear. This CDR3 is built from 16 residues. The V gene lost 0 bases and the J gene lost 7 bases, with 19 bases spanning the gap. In germline, CDR1 is SGHRS, CDR2 YFSETQ. As DNA, the CDR3 is TGCGCCAGCAGCTTGGTGTCGTTGGCGGGTTGGGGTGGCTACACCTTC. Translation gives CASSLVSLAGWGGYTF.

V is TRBV4-1 and J is TRBJ1-5; 10 bases are shared with TRBD1. The V segment lost 0 bases and the J segment 6 bases; nucleotides outside the gene matches: 5. There are 16 residues in the CDR3. Germline V lookup: CDR1 MGHRA, CDR2 YSYEKL. CDR3 in amino acids: CASSQDAGTGVQPQHF. The CDR3 bases are TGCGCCAGCAGCCAAGATGCGGGGACAGGGGTTCAGCCCCAGCATTTT.

V is TRBV6-4 and J is TRBJ2-2, with 7 bases aligning to TRBD1. The CDR3 extends over 17 amino acids. V was clipped by 2 bases and J by 0 bases; unmatched bases: 6. Germline values: CDR1 MRHNA, CDR2 SNTAGT. The CDR3 bases are TGTGCCAGCAGTGACGAGGGGACAGCCTCGAACACCGGGGAGCTGTTTTTT. This codes for CASSDEGTASNTGELFF.